In this sample, the clone carrying this T cell receptor beta chain turned up once. The sample originates from a study of graft-versus-host responses after intestinal transplantation. Study summary: Isolated intestinal, liver-intestinal, or multivisceral transplants were what recipients had. Anti-thymocyte globulin induction, then tacrolimus and steroids for about 3 years, went to all recipients. Study-wide results and limits: GvH clonotypes were identified within recipient marrow, with a subset emerging first in ileum or blood.

Germline V gene data show CDR1 as LGHNA and CDR2 as YSLEER. With 0 bases clipped from V and 3 bases from J, the junction kept 5 bases outside the gene matches. This CDR3 spans 15 amino acids. Responder cells labeled with CFSE (around 200,000) were co-plated with irradiated stimulator cells labeled with violet dye (around 200,000). Sorting of proliferating CFSE-low CD3+CD4+ and CD3+CD8+ responders took place after the reaction. The repertoire was sequenced with immunoSEQ multiplex PCR; TCRdb's copy has only in-frame clones and lacks some. The sample shows roughly 23,000 clones, about 45% of them seen only once.

Sequenced material: alloreactive CD8+ T cells from a mixed lymphocyte reaction culture, taken before transplantation. Regarding subset: CFSE-low proliferating T cells sorted from roughly six-day pre-transplant mixed lymphocyte reaction (GvH or HvG direction). The V gene is TRBV4-3, the J gene TRBJ2-7; 7 nucleotides align to TRBD1. This receptor was taken from a human patient who was an organ donor for intestinal transplantation. CDR3 protein: CASSQETGVIYEQYF. CDR3 DNA sequence: TGCGCCAGCAGCCAAGAAACAGGGGTGATCTACGAGCAGTACTTC.